This TCR beta chain was recorded in a study of HIV-infected patients and healthy controls. Reverse transcription used about 500 ng RNA and constant-region primers for alpha and beta. Each of the alpha and beta chains got its own library through chain-specific third strand synthesis with indices. Each cDNA molecule was barcoded, and a single primer pair amplified each chain. TCRdb used MiXCR to reprocess the 5' RACE reads, holding one entry per CDR3 protein. The top ten hold more than 2% of the sample, which has around 19,000 distinct CDR3 sequences, almost 9% seen once. Findings and limits, study-wide: Healthy control repertoires had roughly threefold more distinct CDR3s than untreated HIV+ repertoires, and higher Shannon diversity. Significantly higher mean Gini indices appeared in HIV-infected repertoires, possibly reflecting oligoclonality. HIV-associated CDR3 frequencies dropped significantly during therapy; CMV-associated ones, mostly rising, changed nonsignificantly.

Germline V gives CDR1 DFQATT, CDR2 SNEGSKA (reference sequence). V was trimmed by 2 bases and J by 4 bases, leaving 17 bases between them. The CDR3 length is 16 residues. A word on this clonotype: Its antigen remains unidentified.

The repertoire came from unfractionated whole blood and reflected all unsorted peripheral T cells. The chain carries TRBV20-1 and TRBJ2-2, with D possibly matching TRBD2 (5 bases). The sequenced material came from blood. The TCR comes from an adult in good health. CDR3 bases: TGCAGTGCTAGACTATCGAGGGTGACGGCCACCGGGGAGCTGTTTTTT. Protein: CSARLSRVTATGELFF.